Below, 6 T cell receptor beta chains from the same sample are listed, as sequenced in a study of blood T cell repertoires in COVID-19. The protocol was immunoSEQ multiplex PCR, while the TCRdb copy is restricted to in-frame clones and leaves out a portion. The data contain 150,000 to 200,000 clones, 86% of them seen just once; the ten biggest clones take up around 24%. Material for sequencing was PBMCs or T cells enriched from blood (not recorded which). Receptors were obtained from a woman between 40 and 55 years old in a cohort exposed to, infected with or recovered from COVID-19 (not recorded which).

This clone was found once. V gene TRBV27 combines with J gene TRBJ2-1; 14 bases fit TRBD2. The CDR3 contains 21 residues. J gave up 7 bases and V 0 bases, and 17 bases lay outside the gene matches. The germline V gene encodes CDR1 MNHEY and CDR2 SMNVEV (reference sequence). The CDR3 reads CASSLSRGSRGLAGADNEQFF. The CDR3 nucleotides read TGTGCCAGCAGTTTATCCCGCGGGTCTAGGGGACTAGCGGGAGCTGATAATGAGCAGTTCTTC.

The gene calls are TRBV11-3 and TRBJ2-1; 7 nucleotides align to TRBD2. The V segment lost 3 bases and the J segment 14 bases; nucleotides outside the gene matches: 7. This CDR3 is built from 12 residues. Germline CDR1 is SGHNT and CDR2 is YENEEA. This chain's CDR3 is CASSLKLGREFF. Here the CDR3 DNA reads TGTGCCAGCAGCTTGAAGCTGGGGAGGGAGTTCTTC.

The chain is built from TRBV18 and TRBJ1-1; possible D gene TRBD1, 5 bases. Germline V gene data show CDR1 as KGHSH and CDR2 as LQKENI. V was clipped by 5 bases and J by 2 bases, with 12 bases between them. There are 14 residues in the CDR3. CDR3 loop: CASSSGGFNTEAFF. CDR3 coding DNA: TGTGCCAGCTCATCTGGGGGGTTCAACACTGAAGCTTTCTTT.

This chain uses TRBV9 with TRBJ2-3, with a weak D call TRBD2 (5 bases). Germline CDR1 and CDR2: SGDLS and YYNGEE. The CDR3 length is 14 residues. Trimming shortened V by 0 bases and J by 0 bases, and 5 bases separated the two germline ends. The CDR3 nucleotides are TGTGCCAGCAGCGTAGGACTAAGCACAGATACGCAGTATTTT. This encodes CASSVGLSTDTQYF.

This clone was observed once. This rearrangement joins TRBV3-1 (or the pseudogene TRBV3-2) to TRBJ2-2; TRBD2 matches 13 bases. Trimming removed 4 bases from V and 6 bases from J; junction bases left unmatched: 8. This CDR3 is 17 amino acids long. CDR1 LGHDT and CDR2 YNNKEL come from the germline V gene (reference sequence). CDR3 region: CASSLRPGLAGSGELFF. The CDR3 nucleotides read TGTGCCAGCAGCCTCAGACCGGGACTAGCGGGATCCGGGGAGCTGTTTTTT.

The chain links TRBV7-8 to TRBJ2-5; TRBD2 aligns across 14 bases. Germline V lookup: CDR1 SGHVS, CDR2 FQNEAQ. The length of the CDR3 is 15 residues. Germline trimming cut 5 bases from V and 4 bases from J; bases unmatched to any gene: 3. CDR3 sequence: CASSLGTSGGETQYF. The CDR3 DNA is TGTGCCAGCAGCCTAGGGACTAGCGGGGGAGAGACCCAGTACTTC.